The present TCR beta chain was sequenced within a study of T cell responses to AZD1222 COVID-19 vaccine. Study results and limitations: Spike was spanned by vaccine-associated CD4 TCRs, with dominance at 160-218 and 743-854.

TCRdb keeps only in-frame clones here, not all; method: immunoSEQ multiplex PCR. Among about 150,000 clones listed, 92% were seen once. The germline gives CDR1 GTSNPN, CDR2 SVGIG (reference sequence). This CDR3 region has 12 residues. V was cut by 4 bases and J by 5 bases, with 9 bases left in between. On this clone itself: Antigen unknown.

The chain couples TRBV30 to TRBJ2-1; the D gene is possibly TRBD2 (5 bases). The starting material was peripheral blood, obtained 28 days after the second AZD1222 dose. The sequence derives from an adult who received the AZD1222 COVID-19 vaccine. DNA for the CDR3: TGTGCCTGGACCCAGACTAACAATGAGCAGTTCTTC. Translation: CAWTQTNNEQFF.